The 6 T cell receptor beta chains in this list originate from one sample, sequenced in a study of early T cells in non-severe SARS-CoV-2 infection. Via MiXCR, TCRdb re-called the 5' RACE reads, giving one row per CDR3 protein. The repertoire holds approximately 35,000 distinct CDR3 sequences, with around 6.8% as singletons. Sequencing used whole blood, obtained at baseline. Receptors originate from an adult who was a healthcare worker with PCR-confirmed SARS-CoV-2 infection or an uninfected control (not recorded which).

The sample holds many counts of this clonotype. The chain links TRBV20-1 to TRBJ2-1; 8 nucleotides match TRBD2. This CDR3 is 15 amino acids long. V dropped 1 base and J dropped 3; count of bases not matched to a gene: 5. In germline, CDR1 is DFQATT, CDR2 SNEGSKA (reference sequence). In DNA, the CDR3 is TGCAGTGCTAGAGTCGGGGGACTAGACTACAATGAGCAGTTCTTC. Translating gives CSARVGGLDYNEQFF.

The J gene is TRBJ1-1, the V gene TRBV27; D is undetermined. Germline CDR1 and CDR2: MNHEY and SMNVEV (reference sequence). Trimming pared 0 bases from V and 4 bases from J, leaving 12 bases between. The CDR3 loop spans 15 amino acids. The DNA of the CDR3 is TGTGCCAGCAGTTTATCTTGGGAAGGGTTCACTGAAGCTTTCTTT. This codes for CASSLSWEGFTEAFF.

The rearrangement uses TRBV18 and TRBJ2-1; 9 bases agree with TRBD1. Losses at the gene ends were 4 bases for V and 8 bases for J; bases not matched to a gene: 9. The V gene's germline CDR1 is KGHSH and CDR2 LQKENI. The CDR3 is made up of 15 amino acids. This CDR3 reads CASSLQPGTGYEQFF. The CDR3 coding sequence is TGTGCCAGCTCACTTCAACCCGGGACAGGGTATGAGCAGTTCTTC.

The chain uses TRBV7-2 and TRBJ1-4; 10 positions match TRBD1. The germline gives CDR1 SGHTA, CDR2 FQGNSA. The CDR3 consists of 14 residues. With 5 bases clipped from V and 7 bases from J, the junction kept 4 bases outside the gene matches. The CDR3 here is CASSPGTGVEKLFF. The DNA of the CDR3 is TGTGCCAGCAGCCCAGGGACAGGGGTTGAAAAACTGTTTTTT.

This clonotype was detected ten times or more. This chain joins TRBV29-1 and TRBJ1-1; D remains ambiguous. Between the trimmed V and J ends, which lost 7 bases and 11 bases, there was a span of 14 bases. Germline V lookup: CDR1 SQVTM, CDR2 ANQGSEA. The CDR3 spans 10 residues. The CDR3 spells CSAAGVRAFF. The CDR3 DNA sequence: TGCAGCGCCGCAGGCGTGAGGGCTTTCTTT.

There are many counts of this clonotype. As DNA, the CDR3 is TGCAGTGCTAGAGGTACAGGGGTCACATATGGCTACACCTTC. As protein: CSARGTGVTYGYTF. The chain recombines TRBV20-1 with TRBJ1-2; 7 bases are shared with TRBD1. The junction had 7 bases not matched to a gene; V was cut back by 1 base and J by 5 bases. Germline V lookup: CDR1 DFQATT, CDR2 SNEGSKA (reference sequence). This CDR3 is 14 amino acids long.